This TCR beta chain was captured in a study of CD8 T cells in ankylosing spondylitis. A quantitative 5'-RACE method, one with molecular barcodes, was used to make TCR beta libraries. TCRdb reanalysed the 5' RACE reads using MiXCR and keeps one entry per CDR3 protein. Of approximately 250,000 distinct CDR3 sequences listed, roughly 25% were seen once; the top ten hold less than 0.75%. Per the germline V gene, CDR1 is DFQATT and CDR2 is SNEGSKA (reference sequence). CDR3 length equals 15 residues. With 3 bases clipped from V and 0 bases from J, the junction kept 5 bases outside the gene matches. Findings and limits, study-wide: Some of the motif variants had earlier been found in reactive arthritis patients' fluid and blood. Ankylosing spondylitis blood seemed to carry a telltale TCR beta motif made of several highly homologous variants. The authors found the disease-linked clones to be CD8+ and relatively rare in peripheral blood.

This clonotype was seen at least ten times. Antigen unknown. Sequencing used blood, either unsorted or a sorted T cell fraction (not recorded which). The TCR sequence derives from a male donor with ankylosing spondylitis or in good health (not recorded which). The chain is built from TRBV20-1 and TRBJ1-5, with 7 bases lining up with TRBD1. DNA of the CDR3: TGCAGTGCTAGGGGGGACAGAACTAGCAATCAGCCCCAGCATTTT. Translating gives CSARGDRTSNQPQHF.